What follows are 16 T cell receptor beta chains derived from one specimen sequenced in a study of cytomegalovirus exposure and HLA in healthy donors. 13 Jbeta primers and 60 Vbeta primers were used for the PCR. Sequencing was performed with immunoSEQ multiplex PCR; in TCRdb, only in-frame clones are kept and a portion is missing. The table has 150,000 to 200,000 clones, about 78% seen once. Sequenced material: PBMCs. The source is a male donor in good health and CMV-seronegative.

V and J are TRBV5-6 and TRBJ1-2; 7 nucleotides agree with TRBD1. V was clipped by 0 bases and J by 4 bases; unmatched bases: 12. This CDR3 comprises 17 residues. The germline V gene encodes CDR1 SGHDT and CDR2 YYEEEE. The CDR3 protein is CASSLGAGGISIYGYTF. The CDR3 DNA sequence: TGTGCCAGCAGCTTGGGGGCAGGGGGGATAAGTATCTATGGCTACACCTTC. Combining the CDR3 with reference TRBV5-6 and TRBJ1-2 gives the whole variable domain DAGVTQSPTHLIKTRGQQVTLRCSPKSGHDTVSWYQQALGQGPQFIFQYYEEEERQRGNFPDRFSGHQFPNYSSELNVNALLLGDSALYLCASSLGAGGISIYGYTFGSGTRLTVV.

The J gene is TRBJ2-7, the V gene TRBV7-2; TRBD2 matches at 9 bases. V trimming: 3 bases; J trimming: 6 bases; junction bases outside the gene matches: 6. This CDR3 comprises 14 residues. Germline CDR1 and CDR2: SGHTA and FQGNSA. CDR3 DNA sequence: TGTGCCAGCAGCTTTTCTAGCGGGGCGGGCGAGCAGTACTTC. Translation: CASSFSSGAGEQYF.

V is TRBV2 and J is TRBJ2-3, with TRBD2 matching 10 bases. The CDR3 has 15 residues. The junction had 5 bases not matched to a gene; V was cut back by 2 bases and J by 6 bases. Germline loops: CDR1 SNHLY, CDR2 FYNNEI. CDR3 in amino acids: CASSESGRASDTQYF. DNA for the CDR3: TGTGCCAGCAGTGAAAGCGGGAGGGCCTCCGATACGCAGTATTTT.

This rearrangement joins TRBV9 to TRBJ2-1; D is perhaps TRBD2 (6 bases). The germline V gene has CDR1 SGDLS and CDR2 YYNGEE. CDR3 length equals 15 residues. Trimming shortened V by 0 bases and J by 5 bases, and 12 bases separated the two germline ends. CDR3 sequence reads: CASSVETSGHNEQFF. CDR3 sequence (DNA): TGTGCCAGCAGCGTAGAGACCAGCGGGCACAATGAGCAGTTCTTC.

The gene calls are TRBV6-1 and TRBJ1-1, with TRBD1 matching 8 bases. V shed 3 bases and J 5 bases; nucleotides not matched to a gene: 5. This CDR3 contains 14 residues. CDR1 and CDR2 (germline): MNHNS, SASEGT. The CDR3 DNA is TGTGCCAGCAGTGATGGACAGGGTGTGACTGAAGCTTTCTTT. It specifies CASSDGQGVTEAFF.

This clone was detected only once. The rearrangement joins TRBV14 to TRBJ2-1, with a weak D call TRBD2 (5 bases). The CDR3 has 12 amino acids. Germline CDR1 and CDR2: SGHDN and FVKESK. V was cut by 3 bases and J by 7 bases, with 7 bases left in between. The CDR3 DNA follows: TGTGCCAGCAGCCAGCGGAGGAATGAGCAGTTCTTC. Amino acid sequence: CASSQRRNEQFF.

The chain is built from TRBV6-5 and TRBJ2-7; TRBD1 matches 9 bases. V lost 5 bases to trimming and J lost 6 bases; unmatched junction nucleotides: 11. The CDR3 covers 15 residues. Germline V gene sequence: CDR1 MNHEY, CDR2 SVGAGI. The CDR3 DNA sequence: TGTGCCAGCAGTCTATTGACAGGGGGTCAGTTCGAGCAGTACTTC. This encodes CASSLLTGGQFEQYF.

This clone was seen a handful of times. CDR3 nucleotide sequence: TGTGCCACCGCAAACGGAGAGACCCAGTACTTC. It encodes CATANGETQYF. V usage is TRBV6-6 and J usage is TRBJ2-5; D gene unclear. The germline CDR1 and CDR2 sequences are MNHNY and SVGAGI (reference sequence). V lost 10 bases and J 4 bases, leaving 10 bases between the germline ends. The CDR3 consists of 11 residues.

The rearrangement links TRBV19 to TRBJ1-4; the D gene is possibly TRBD1 (6 bases). Germline-derived CDR1 and CDR2 are LNHDA and SQIVND (reference sequence). The ends were cut back, 3 bases at V and 8 bases at J, with 16 bases in the middle. There are 15 residues in the CDR3. CDR3 coding DNA: TGTGCCAGTAGTATGGGCAGAGGGGGTGAGGAAAAACTGTTTTTT. This gives the protein CASSMGRGGEEKLFF. Together with reference TRBV19 and TRBJ1-4, the CDR3 gives the full variable domain: DGGITQSPKYLFRKEGQNVTLSCEQNLNHDAMYWYRQDPGQGLRLIYYSQIVNDFQKGDIAEGYSVSREKKESFPLTVTSAQKNPTAFYLCASSMGRGGEEKLFFGSGTQLSVL.

The chain has TRBV5-1 and TRBJ2-7; 8 nucleotides match TRBD2. The J segment lost 2 bases and the V segment lost 4 bases, leaving 5 bases of the junction unmatched. The CDR3 is 14 amino acids. Germline values: CDR1 SGHRS, CDR2 YFSETQ. The CDR3 reads CASSLREGAYEQYF. DNA for the CDR3: TGCGCCAGCAGCCTACGGGAGGGGGCCTACGAGCAGTACTTC.

The chain joins TRBV7-3 to TRBJ1-2; 7 bases align to TRBD1. The V and J ends lost 2 bases and 2 bases, in that order; junction bases with no gene match: 5. CDR1 is SGHTA and CDR2 is FQGTGA in the germline V gene. The CDR3 has 15 amino acids. The CDR3 loop is CASSLGVGGNYGYTF. For the CDR3, the DNA is TGTGCCAGCAGCTTAGGTGTAGGGGGCAACTATGGCTACACCTTC.

The table lists this clone with a count of one. The chain uses TRBV5-1 and TRBJ1-1; D not resolved. Germline assignment: CDR1 SGHRS and CDR2 YFSETQ. Trimming pared 2 bases from V and 1 base from J, leaving 9 bases between. The CDR3 spans 14 residues. CDR3 bases: TGCGCCAGCAGCTTACAGAGCTCGAACACTGAAGCTTTCTTT. This codes for CASSLQSSNTEAFF.

The chain is built from TRBV6-1 and TRBJ1-6; D gene uncertain. There are 12 residues in the CDR3. The V end lost 1 base, the J end lost 9 bases, and 4 bases lay between the germline ends. In germline, CDR1 is MNHNS, CDR2 SASEGT. CDR3 loop: CASSEVGSPLHF. The CDR3 DNA is TGTGCCAGCAGTGAAGTCGGTTCACCCCTCCACTTT.

This clone was counted once. The chain has TRBV7-3 and TRBJ2-2; D unresolved. Trimming removed 5 bases at V and 5 bases at J, with 15 bases between. The V gene's germline CDR1 is SGHTA and CDR2 FQGTGA. The CDR3 has 15 residues. CDR3 sequence (DNA): TGTGCCAGCAGCCCCTTTATAGGCGGAACCGGGGAGCTGTTTTTT. Encoded protein: CASSPFIGGTGELFF.

The chain links TRBV27 to TRBJ2-3; possible D gene TRBD2, 5 bases. V was clipped by 7 bases and J by 2 bases, with 13 bases between them. The germline gives CDR1 MNHEY, CDR2 SMNVEV (reference sequence). There are 14 residues in the CDR3. The CDR3 sequence is CASKGSRYTDTQYF. For the CDR3, the DNA is TGTGCCAGCAAAGGGAGCCGATACACAGATACGCAGTATTTT.

CDR3 nucleotides: TGTGCCAGCAGTGGAGACTGGAAAGAGACCCAGTACTTC. This sequence encodes CASSGDWKETQYF. The chain employs TRBV6-1 and TRBJ2-5; D gene uncertain. Germline CDR1 and CDR2: MNHNS and SASEGT. The germline V and J ends were trimmed by 4 bases and 3 bases, with 9 bases remaining between them. CDR3 length equals 13 residues.